The sequence of this TCR beta chain was determined in a study of radiation and T cells in renal cell carcinoma. Regarding the study as a whole: In blood, top tumor clones expanded by 2 weeks, shrinking by 4.

The assay was immunoSEQ multiplex PCR, and TCRdb's table has in-frame clones only and misses some. The data show 110,000 to 150,000 clones, about 88% seen once. The CDR3 sequence is 13 residues long. Germline CDR1 and CDR2: SQVTM and ANQGSEA. Trimming removed 8 bases from V and 1 base from J, with 14 bases in between. Of note for this clone: Its antigen is undetermined.

Indicated time point: baseline pretreatment blood. As to treatment: 15 Gy SBRT to primary tumor, nephrectomy 4 weeks later. The patient's renal cell carcinoma had clear cell pathology. The source was blood, collected from a patient whose treatment included radiotherapy and nephrectomy. The sequence was collected from a woman in her fifties or sixties with renal cell carcinoma. The chain joins TRBV29-1 to TRBJ1-1; D is uncertain. This CDR3 is CSYSPHGNTEAFF. In DNA form, the CDR3 reads TGCAGCTACAGCCCACATGGGAACACTGAAGCTTTCTTT.